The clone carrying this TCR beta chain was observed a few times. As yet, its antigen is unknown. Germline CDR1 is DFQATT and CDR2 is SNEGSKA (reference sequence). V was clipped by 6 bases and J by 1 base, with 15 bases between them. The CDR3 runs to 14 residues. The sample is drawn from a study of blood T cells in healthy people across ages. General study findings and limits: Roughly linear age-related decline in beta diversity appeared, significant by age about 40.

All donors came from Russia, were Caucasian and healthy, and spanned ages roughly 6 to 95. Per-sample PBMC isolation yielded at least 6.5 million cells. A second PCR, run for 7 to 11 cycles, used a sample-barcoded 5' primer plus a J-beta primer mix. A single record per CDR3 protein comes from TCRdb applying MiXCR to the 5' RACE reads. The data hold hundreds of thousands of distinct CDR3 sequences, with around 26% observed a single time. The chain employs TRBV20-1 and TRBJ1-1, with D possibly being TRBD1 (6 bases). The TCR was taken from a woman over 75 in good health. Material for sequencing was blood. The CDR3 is CSAFSRDKNTEAFF. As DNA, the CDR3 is TGCAGTGCATTTTCCCGGGACAAGAACACTGAAGCTTTCTTT.